A selection of T cell receptor beta chains follows, all from one sample in a study of shared clonotypes between healthy human individuals. The method was immunoSEQ multiplex PCR; TCRdb's version includes in-frame clones alone and lacks a portion of them. The sample consists of fewer than 400,000 clones, approximately 74% of them appearing once. The sample was memory CD4+ T cells sorted from blood. Receptor source: a man in his thirties or forties in good health. CDR3s include the opening cysteine and the closing phenylalanine or tryptophan. D genes are given only for firm matches.

d_call: -; j_call: TRBJ2-5; v_call: TRBV28; cdr3_aa: CASSLLETQYF
d_call: -; j_call: TRBJ1-3; v_call: TRBV15; cdr3_aa: CATSRDLAGHHSGNTIYF
d_call: -; j_call: TRBJ2-3; v_call: TRBV7-6; cdr3_aa: CASSSARRGTDTQYF
d_call: TRBD1; j_call: TRBJ1-5; v_call: TRBV28; cdr3_aa: CASRKGGHVGQPQHF
d_call: TRBD1; j_call: TRBJ2-5; v_call: TRBV5-1; cdr3_aa: CASSLGATTGNQETQYF
d_call: TRBD2; j_call: TRBJ2-1; v_call: TRBV9; cdr3_aa: CASSPSLMAGVNEQFF
d_call: -; j_call: TRBJ2-6; v_call: TRBV5-6; cdr3_aa: CASSGLQDSGANVLTF
d_call: TRBD1; j_call: TRBJ1-4; v_call: TRBV14; cdr3_aa: CASSQEQGTYNEKLFF
d_call: TRBD2; j_call: TRBJ2-3; v_call: TRBV6-5; cdr3_aa: CASRNPSGITDTQYF
d_call: TRBD1; j_call: TRBJ2-2; v_call: TRBV18; cdr3_aa: CASSYTPGQDGELFF
d_call: TRBD2; j_call: TRBJ2-1; v_call: TRBV7-8; cdr3_aa: CASSFSGVKGQFF
d_call: -; j_call: TRBJ2-5; v_call: TRBV11-2; cdr3_aa: CASSYLGQETQYF
d_call: -; j_call: TRBJ2-1; v_call: TRBV30; cdr3_aa: CAWESRNLVREQFF
d_call: -; j_call: TRBJ2-5; v_call: TRBV11-1; cdr3_aa: CASSHIFRRRETQYF
d_call: TRBD2; j_call: TRBJ2-7; v_call: TRBV2; cdr3_aa: CASSKPLAGVYEQYF
d_call: TRBD2; j_call: TRBJ2-3; v_call: TRBV10-3; cdr3_aa: CAVDGGDRTDTQYF
d_call: -; j_call: TRBJ2-1; v_call: TRBV2; cdr3_aa: CASSKSGTLSGEQFF
d_call: -; j_call: TRBJ1-1; v_call: TRBV9; cdr3_aa: CASSVDPGTGVNTEAFF
d_call: -; j_call: TRBJ2-5; v_call: TRBV30; cdr3_aa: CAWSVKGAETQYF
d_call: -; j_call: TRBJ2-7; v_call: TRBV21-1; cdr3_aa: CASSKAARGPLTHYEQYF
d_call: -; j_call: TRBJ1-2; v_call: TRBV5-6; cdr3_aa: CASSSQGRDGYTF
d_call: -; j_call: TRBJ1-1; v_call: TRBV7-9; cdr3_aa: CASSRRGGVNTEAFF
d_call: -; j_call: TRBJ1-2; v_call: TRBV6-1; cdr3_aa: CASFWLYGYTF
d_call: TRBD1; j_call: TRBJ2-2; v_call: TRBV9; cdr3_aa: CAGRQGLNTGELFF
d_call: -; j_call: TRBJ2-3; v_call: TRBV29-1; cdr3_aa: CSVYGPAVTQYF
d_call: -; j_call: TRBJ2-7; v_call: TRBV7-2; cdr3_aa: CASSLARDSFPYEQYF
d_call: -; j_call: TRBJ2-3; v_call: TRBV5-1; cdr3_aa: CASSLRGTVGDTQYF
d_call: -; j_call: TRBJ2-2; v_call: TRBV9; cdr3_aa: CASSVALNTGELFF
d_call: TRBD1; j_call: TRBJ1-2; v_call: TRBV28; cdr3_aa: CASSDPDRVGYGYTF
d_call: -; j_call: TRBJ2-3; v_call: TRBV28; cdr3_aa: CASSSTTDTQYF
d_call: TRBD1; j_call: TRBJ2-5; v_call: TRBV5-1; cdr3_aa: CASSSEDRGGETQYF
d_call: -; j_call: TRBJ2-3; v_call: TRBV7-9; cdr3_aa: CASSEMVGGSTDTQYF
d_call: -; j_call: TRBJ2-5; v_call: TRBV5-6; cdr3_aa: CASGAVQETQYF
d_call: -; j_call: TRBJ2-1; v_call: TRBV5-1; cdr3_aa: CASSLGGVRSGEQFF
d_call: TRBD2; j_call: TRBJ2-7; v_call: TRBV18; cdr3_aa: CASSGVAGSYEQYF
d_call: TRBD2; j_call: TRBJ2-3; v_call: TRBV27; cdr3_aa: CASSLSELAGTNTQYF
d_call: TRBD1; j_call: TRBJ1-4; v_call: TRBV7-9; cdr3_aa: CASSYRGEKLFF
d_call: -; j_call: TRBJ1-1; v_call: TRBV28; cdr3_aa: CASPNKPQGPLTEAFF
d_call: -; j_call: TRBJ2-7; v_call: TRBV7-9; cdr3_aa: CASSFGINEQYF
d_call: -; j_call: TRBJ2-3; v_call: TRBV7-2; cdr3_aa: CASSSQQPDTQYF
d_call: -; j_call: TRBJ1-5; v_call: TRBV5-1; cdr3_aa: CASSRTPNQPQHF
d_call: -; j_call: TRBJ1-5; v_call: TRBV6-5; cdr3_aa: CASSSANQPQHF
d_call: -; j_call: TRBJ1-5; v_call: TRBV4-1; cdr3_aa: CASSRDPGTRNQPQHF
d_call: -; j_call: TRBJ2-5; v_call: TRBV19; cdr3_aa: CASSIDTNRRETQYF
d_call: TRBD2; j_call: TRBJ2-1; v_call: TRBV11-2; cdr3_aa: CASTTSGAVGGEQFF
d_call: -; j_call: TRBJ2-3; v_call: TRBV29-1; cdr3_aa: CSVGRDTPTQYF
d_call: -; j_call: TRBJ2-1; v_call: TRBV7-6; cdr3_aa: CASIPSPGAAYNEQFF
d_call: -; j_call: TRBJ1-1; v_call: TRBV19; cdr3_aa: CASSHGGGVNTEAFF
d_call: -; j_call: TRBJ1-1; v_call: TRBV28; cdr3_aa: CASSWAATEAFF